This is a list of T cell receptor beta chains from one sample in a study of cytomegalovirus exposure and HLA in healthy donors. The data were produced by immunoSEQ multiplex PCR, yet TCRdb's version contains in-frame clones alone and is incomplete. The sample carries around 99,000 clones, around three quarters recorded once. Sequences were obtained from PBMCs. All receptors derive from a woman in her forties or fifties in good health and CMV-seropositive. The conserved cysteine and the conserved F or W are not part of the CDR3 here. Each record gives: V gene, J gene, clone size, CDR3 protein. A clone size is listed for some rows: how often the clone was seen (once, few, many), or a class if it is expanded.

TRBV11-2	TRBJ2-4	.	ASSLEGGVGNIQY
TRBV15	TRBJ1-5	.	ATSSAQGIYQPQH
TRBV20-1	TRBJ2-3	.	SAQGDTQY
TRBV5-1	TRBJ1-6	.	ASSFQGSSYNSPLH
TRBV10-3	TRBJ1-3	.	AISDFGRGSGNTIY
TRBV11-2	TRBJ2-5	.	ASSFFLETQY
TRBV7-9	TRBJ2-7	once	ASSSPTSGSSYEQY
TRBV6-5	TRBJ2-7	.	AVHRGNEQY
TRBV19	TRBJ2-2	.	ASTAGRGTGELF
TRBV13	TRBJ2-1	.	ASSFVTGEINEQF
TRBV19	TRBJ2-2	.	ASSISDTGELF
TRBV18	TRBJ1-4	.	ASSPPGEKLF
TRBV14	TRBJ1-1	few	ASSAPGDTEAF
TRBV7-8	TRBJ2-5	.	ASSDILGQTETQY
TRBV19	TRBJ2-1	.	ASSIFIGGGPWQF
TRBV5-6	TRBJ1-5	.	ASSPDRGNSNQPQH
TRBV9	TRBJ1-1	.	ASSGSRSRPNTEAF